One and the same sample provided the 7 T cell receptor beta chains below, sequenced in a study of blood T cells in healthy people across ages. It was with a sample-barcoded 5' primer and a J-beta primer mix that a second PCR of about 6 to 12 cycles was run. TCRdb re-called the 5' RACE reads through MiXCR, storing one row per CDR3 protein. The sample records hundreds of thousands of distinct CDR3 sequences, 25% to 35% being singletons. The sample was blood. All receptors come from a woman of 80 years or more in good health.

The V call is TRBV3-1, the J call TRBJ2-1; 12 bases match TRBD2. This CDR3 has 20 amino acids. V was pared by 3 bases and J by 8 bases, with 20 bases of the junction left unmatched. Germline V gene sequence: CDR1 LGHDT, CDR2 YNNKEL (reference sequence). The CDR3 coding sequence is TGTGCCAGCAGCCACTGGTTGCTAGCGGGAGGGCCAGGGGGAGAGGATGAGCAGTTCTTC. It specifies CASSHWLLAGGPGGEDEQFF.

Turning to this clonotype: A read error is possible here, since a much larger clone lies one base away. The CDR3 coding sequence is TGTGCCAGCAGCTACGACACCTCCTCCTACAATGAGCAGTACTTC. Translating gives CASSYDTSSYNEQYF. The chain links TRBV3-1 to TRBJ2-7; D is uncertain. Trimming took 5 bases from V and 7 from J, leaving 21 bases between them. Per germline, CDR1 LGHDT and CDR2 YNNKEL (reference sequence). The length of the CDR3 is 15 residues.

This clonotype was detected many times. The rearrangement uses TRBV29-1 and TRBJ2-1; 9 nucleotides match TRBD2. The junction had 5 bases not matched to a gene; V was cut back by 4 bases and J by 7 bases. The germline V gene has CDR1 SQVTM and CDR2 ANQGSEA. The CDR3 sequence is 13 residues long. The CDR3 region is CSVASGERNEQFF. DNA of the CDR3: TGCAGCGTTGCTAGCGGGGAGAGGAATGAGCAGTTCTTC.

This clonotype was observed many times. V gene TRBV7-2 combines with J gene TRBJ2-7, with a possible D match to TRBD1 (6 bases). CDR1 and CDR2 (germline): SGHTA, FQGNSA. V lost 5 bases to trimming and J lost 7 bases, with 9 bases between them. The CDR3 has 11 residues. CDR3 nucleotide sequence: TGTGCCAGCAGCCGTAGGGGGGAGCAGTACTTC. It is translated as CASSRRGEQYF.

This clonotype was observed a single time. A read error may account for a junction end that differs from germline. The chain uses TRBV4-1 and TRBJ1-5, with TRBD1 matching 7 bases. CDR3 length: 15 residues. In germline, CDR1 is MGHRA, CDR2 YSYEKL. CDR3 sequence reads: CASGQAGGSNQPRHF. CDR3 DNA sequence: TGCGCCAGCGGCCAAGCAGGGGGTAGCAATCAGCCCCGGCATTTT.

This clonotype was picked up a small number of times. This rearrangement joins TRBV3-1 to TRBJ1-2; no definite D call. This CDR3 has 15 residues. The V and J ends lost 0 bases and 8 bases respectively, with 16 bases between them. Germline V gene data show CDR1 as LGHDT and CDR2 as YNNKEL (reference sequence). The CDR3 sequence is CASSQDKTSHEGYTF. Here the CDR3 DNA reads TGTGCCAGCAGCCAAGATAAGACGAGTCACGAGGGCTACACCTTC.

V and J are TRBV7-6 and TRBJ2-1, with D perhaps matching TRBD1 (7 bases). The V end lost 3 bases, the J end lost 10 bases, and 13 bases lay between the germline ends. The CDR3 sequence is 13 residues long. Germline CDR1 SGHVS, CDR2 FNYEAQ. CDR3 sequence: CASSFDRAGEQFF. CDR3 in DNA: TGTGCCAGCAGCTTCGACAGGGCGGGGGAGCAGTTCTTC.